This T cell receptor beta chain was recovered during a study of tumor-infiltrating lymphocytes in primary liver carcinoma. The input was around 500 ng total RNA; TCR beta cDNA was made from it with a constant-region primer. The TCR beta library was amplified through three nested multiplex PCR rounds in a modified ARM-PCR procedure. TCRdb recomputed calls from the multiplex PCR reads with MiXCR, one row per CDR3 protein. Counted here are fewer than 150,000 distinct CDR3 sequences, 55% to 65% occurring once; the ten biggest clones make up about a tenth. Without any cell sorting, about 18-31 mg of bulk tissue yielded co-extracted RNA and DNA. On this clonotype itself: A much larger clonotype is one base distant, so this may be a read error.

The sequence derives from a woman in her sixties with primary liver carcinoma and hepatitis B virus infection. The sequenced sample was liver tumor tissue from sampling region 1. Subset given: tumor region T1, superior pole.

The CDR3: CASSQAKGGFQPQHF. The DNA of the CDR3 is TGTGCCAGCAGCCAAGCAAAGGGGGGGTTTCAGCCCCAGCATTTT. The genes are TRBV4-2 and TRBJ1-5; D may be TRBD1 (6 bases). Trimming took off 1 base at V and 6 bases at J, with 13 bases between the two ends. Germline loops: CDR1 LGHNA, CDR2 YNFKEQ. This CDR3 has 15 amino acids.